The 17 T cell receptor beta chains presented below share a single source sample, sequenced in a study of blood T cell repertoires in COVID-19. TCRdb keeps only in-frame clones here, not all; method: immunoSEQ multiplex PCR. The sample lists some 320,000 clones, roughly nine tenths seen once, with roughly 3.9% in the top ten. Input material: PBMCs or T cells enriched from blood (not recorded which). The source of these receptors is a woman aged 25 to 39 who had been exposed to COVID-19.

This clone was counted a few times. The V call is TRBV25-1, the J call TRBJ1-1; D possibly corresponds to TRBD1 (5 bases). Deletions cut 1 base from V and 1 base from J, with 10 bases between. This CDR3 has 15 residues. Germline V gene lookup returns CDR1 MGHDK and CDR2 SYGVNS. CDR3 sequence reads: CASSESGQPNTEAFF. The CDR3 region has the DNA TGTGCCAGCAGTGAATCCGGACAACCGAACACTGAAGCTTTCTTT. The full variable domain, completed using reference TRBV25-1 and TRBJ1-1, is EADIYQTPRYLVIGTGKKITLECSQTMGHDKMYWYQQDPGMELHLIHYSYGVNSTEKGDLSSESTVSRIRTEHFPLTLESARPSHTSQYLCASSESGQPNTEAFFGQGTRLTVV.

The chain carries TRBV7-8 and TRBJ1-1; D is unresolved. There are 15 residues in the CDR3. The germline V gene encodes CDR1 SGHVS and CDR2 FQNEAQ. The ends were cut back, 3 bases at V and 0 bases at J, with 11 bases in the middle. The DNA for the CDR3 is TGTGCCAGCAGCTTCTTCGAGAAGATGAACACTGAAGCTTTCTTT. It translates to CASSFFEKMNTEAFF.

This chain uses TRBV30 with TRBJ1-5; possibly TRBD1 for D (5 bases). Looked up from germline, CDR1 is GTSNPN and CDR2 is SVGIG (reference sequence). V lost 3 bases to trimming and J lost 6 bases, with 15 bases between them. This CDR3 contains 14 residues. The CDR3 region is CAWSYAGFGQPQHF. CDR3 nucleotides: TGTGCCTGGAGCTACGCAGGGTTTGGTCAGCCCCAGCATTTT.

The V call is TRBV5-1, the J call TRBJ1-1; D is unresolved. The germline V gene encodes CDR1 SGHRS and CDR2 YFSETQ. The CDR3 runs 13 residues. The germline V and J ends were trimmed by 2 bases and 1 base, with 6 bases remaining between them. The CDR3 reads CASSFSGNTEAFF. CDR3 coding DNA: TGCGCCAGCAGCTTTTCAGGGAACACTGAAGCTTTCTTT.

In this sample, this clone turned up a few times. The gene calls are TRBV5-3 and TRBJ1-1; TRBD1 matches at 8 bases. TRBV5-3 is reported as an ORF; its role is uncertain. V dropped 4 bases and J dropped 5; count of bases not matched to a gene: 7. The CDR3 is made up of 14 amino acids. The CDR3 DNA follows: TGTGCCAGAAGCCCACTGGACAGGGTAACTGAAGCTTTCTTT. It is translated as CARSPLDRVTEAFF.

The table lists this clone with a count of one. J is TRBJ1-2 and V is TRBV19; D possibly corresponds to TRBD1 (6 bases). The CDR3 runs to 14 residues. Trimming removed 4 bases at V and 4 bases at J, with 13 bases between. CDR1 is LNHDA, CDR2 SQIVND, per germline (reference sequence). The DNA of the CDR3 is TGTGCCAGTAGTAACGGACAGCAACGCTATGGCTACACCTTC. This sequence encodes CASSNGQQRYGYTF.

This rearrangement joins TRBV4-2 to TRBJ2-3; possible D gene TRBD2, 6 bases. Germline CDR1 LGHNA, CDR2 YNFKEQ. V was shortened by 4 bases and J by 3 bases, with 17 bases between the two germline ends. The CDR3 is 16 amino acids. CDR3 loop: CASSLQGGRGTDTQYF. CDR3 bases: TGTGCCAGCAGCCTCCAAGGAGGGAGAGGGACAGATACGCAGTATTTT.

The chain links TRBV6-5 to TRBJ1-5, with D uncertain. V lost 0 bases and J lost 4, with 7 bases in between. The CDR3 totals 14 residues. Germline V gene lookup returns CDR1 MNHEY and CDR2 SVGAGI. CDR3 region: CASSYSSSNQPQHF. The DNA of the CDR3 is TGTGCCAGCAGTTACTCGTCTAGTAATCAGCCCCAGCATTTT.

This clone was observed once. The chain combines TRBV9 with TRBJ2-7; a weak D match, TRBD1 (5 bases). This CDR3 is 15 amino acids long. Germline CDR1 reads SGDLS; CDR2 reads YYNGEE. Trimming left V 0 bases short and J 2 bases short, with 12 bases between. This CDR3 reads CASSVAADNTYEQYF. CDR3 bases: TGTGCCAGCAGCGTAGCCGCGGACAATACCTACGAGCAGTACTTC. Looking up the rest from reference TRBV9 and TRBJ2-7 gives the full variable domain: DSGVTQTPKHLITATGQRVTLRCSPRSGDLSVYWYQQSLDQGLQFLIQYYNGEERAKGNILERFSAQQFPDLHSELNLSSLELGDSALYFCASSVAADNTYEQYFGPGTRLTVT.

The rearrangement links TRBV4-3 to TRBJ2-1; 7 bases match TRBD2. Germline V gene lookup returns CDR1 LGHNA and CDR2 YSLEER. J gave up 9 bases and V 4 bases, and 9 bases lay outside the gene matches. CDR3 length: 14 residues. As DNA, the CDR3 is TGCGCCAGCAGCCCACGGCCCAGGGAGGGTGAGCAGTTCTTC. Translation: CASSPRPREGEQFF.

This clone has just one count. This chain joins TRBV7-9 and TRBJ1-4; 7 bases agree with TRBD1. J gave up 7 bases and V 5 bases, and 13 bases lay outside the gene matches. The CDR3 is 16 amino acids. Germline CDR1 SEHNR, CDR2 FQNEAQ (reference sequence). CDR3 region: CASSPLRQGSIEKLFF. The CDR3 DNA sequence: TGTGCCAGCAGCCCCCTCCGACAGGGTTCTATTGAAAAACTGTTTTTT.

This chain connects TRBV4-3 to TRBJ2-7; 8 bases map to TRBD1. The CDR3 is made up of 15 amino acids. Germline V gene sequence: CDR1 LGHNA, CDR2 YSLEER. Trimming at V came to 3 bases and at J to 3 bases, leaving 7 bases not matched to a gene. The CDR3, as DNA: TGCGCCAGCAGCCACCTTTCCGGACAGGGCTACGAGCAGTACTTC. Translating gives CASSHLSGQGYEQYF.

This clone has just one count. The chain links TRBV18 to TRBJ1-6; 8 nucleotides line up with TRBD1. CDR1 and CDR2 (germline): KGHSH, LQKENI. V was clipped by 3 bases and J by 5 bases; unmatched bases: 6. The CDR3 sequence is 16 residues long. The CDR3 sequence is CASSPLDRGDNSPLHF. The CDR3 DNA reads TGTGCCAGCTCACCCCTAGACAGGGGTGATAATTCACCCCTCCACTTT.

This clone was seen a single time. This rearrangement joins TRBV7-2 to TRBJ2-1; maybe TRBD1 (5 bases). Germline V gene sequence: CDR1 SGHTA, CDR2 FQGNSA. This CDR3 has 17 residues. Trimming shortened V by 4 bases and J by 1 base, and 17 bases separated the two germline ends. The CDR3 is CASSSQPPGKSYNEQFF. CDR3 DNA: TGTGCCAGCAGCTCACAACCCCCAGGGAAGTCCTACAATGAGCAGTTCTTC.

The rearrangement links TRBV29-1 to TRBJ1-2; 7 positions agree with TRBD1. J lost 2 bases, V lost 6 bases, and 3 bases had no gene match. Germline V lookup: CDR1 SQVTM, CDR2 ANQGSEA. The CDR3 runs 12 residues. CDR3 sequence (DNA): TGCAGCGTCGCGGGACAGAACTATGGCTACACCTTC. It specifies CSVAGQNYGYTF. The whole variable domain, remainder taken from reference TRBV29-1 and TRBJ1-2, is SAVISQKPSRDICQRGTSLTIQCQVDSQVTMMFWYRQQPGQSLTLIATANQGSEATYESGFVIDKFPISRPNLTFSTLTVSNMSPEDSSIYLCSVAGQNYGYTFGSGTRLTVV.

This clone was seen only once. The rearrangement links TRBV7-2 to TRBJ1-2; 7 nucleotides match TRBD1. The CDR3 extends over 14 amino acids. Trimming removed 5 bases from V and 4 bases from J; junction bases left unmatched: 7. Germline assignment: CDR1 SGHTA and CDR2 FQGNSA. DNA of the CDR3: TGTGCCAGCAGCCCAGGACAGGTGCGCTATGGCTACACCTTC. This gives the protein CASSPGQVRYGYTF.

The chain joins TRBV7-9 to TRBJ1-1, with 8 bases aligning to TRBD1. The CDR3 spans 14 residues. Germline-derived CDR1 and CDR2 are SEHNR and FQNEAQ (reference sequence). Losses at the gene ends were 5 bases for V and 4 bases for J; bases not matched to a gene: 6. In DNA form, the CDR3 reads TGTGCCAGCAGCCGTGGACAGGGTTTCACTGAAGCTTTCTTT. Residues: CASSRGQGFTEAFF. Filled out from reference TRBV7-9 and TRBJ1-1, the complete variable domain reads DTGVSQNPRHKITKRGQNVTFRCDPISEHNRLYWYRQTLGQGPEFLTYFQNEAQLEKSRLLSDRFSAERPKGSFSTLEIQRTEQGDSAMYLCASSRGQGFTEAFFGQGTRLTVV.